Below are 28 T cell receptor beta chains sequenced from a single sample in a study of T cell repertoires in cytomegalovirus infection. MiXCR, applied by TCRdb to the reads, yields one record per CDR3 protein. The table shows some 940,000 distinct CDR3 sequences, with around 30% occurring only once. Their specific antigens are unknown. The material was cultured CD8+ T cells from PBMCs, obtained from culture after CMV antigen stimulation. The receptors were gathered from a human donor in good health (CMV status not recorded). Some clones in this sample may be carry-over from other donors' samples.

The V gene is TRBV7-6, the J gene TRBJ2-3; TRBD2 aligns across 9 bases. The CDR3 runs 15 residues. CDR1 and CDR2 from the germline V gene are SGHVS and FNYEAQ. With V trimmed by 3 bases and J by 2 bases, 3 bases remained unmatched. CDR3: CASSFSGGHTDTQYF. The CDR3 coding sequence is TGTGCCAGCAGCTTTAGCGGGGGACACACAGATACGCAGTATTTT.

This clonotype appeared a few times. CDR3 amino acids: CASSSERGKNIQYF. The CDR3 DNA is TGTGCCAGCAGTTCGGAGAGGGGCAAAAACATTCAGTACTTC. This chain connects TRBV6-2 or TRBV6-3 to TRBJ2-4; D assignment may be TRBD1 or TRBD2 (5 bases each). The CDR3 is made up of 14 amino acids. The ends were cut back, 4 bases at V and 3 bases at J, with 10 bases in the middle. Per the germline V gene, CDR1 is MNHEY and CDR2 is SVGEGT.

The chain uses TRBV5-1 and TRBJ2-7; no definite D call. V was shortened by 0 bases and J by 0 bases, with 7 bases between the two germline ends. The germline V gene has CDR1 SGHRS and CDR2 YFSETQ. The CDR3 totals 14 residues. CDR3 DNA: TGCGCCAGCAGCTTGGGGCTGCCCTCCTACGAGCAGTACTTC. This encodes CASSLGLPSYEQYF. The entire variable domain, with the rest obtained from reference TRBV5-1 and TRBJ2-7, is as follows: KAGVTQTPRYLIKTRGQQVTLSCSPISGHRSVSWYQQTPGQGLQFLFEYFSETQRNKGNFPGRFSGRQFSNSRSEMNVSTLELGDSALYLCASSLGLPSYEQYFGPGTRLTVT.

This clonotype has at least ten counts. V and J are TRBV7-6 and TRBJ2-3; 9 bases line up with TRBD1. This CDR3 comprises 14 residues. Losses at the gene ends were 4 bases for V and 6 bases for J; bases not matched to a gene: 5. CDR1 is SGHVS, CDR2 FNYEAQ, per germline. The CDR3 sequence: CASSWTGDPDTQYF. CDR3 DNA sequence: TGTGCCAGCAGCTGGACAGGGGACCCCGATACGCAGTATTTT.

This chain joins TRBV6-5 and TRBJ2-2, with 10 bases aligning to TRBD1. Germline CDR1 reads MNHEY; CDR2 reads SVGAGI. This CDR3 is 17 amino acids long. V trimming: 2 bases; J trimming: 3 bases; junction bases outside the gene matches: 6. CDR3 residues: CASSYPRDRGYTGELFF. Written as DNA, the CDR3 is TGTGCCAGCAGTTACCCGCGGGACAGGGGTTACACCGGGGAGCTGTTTTTT.

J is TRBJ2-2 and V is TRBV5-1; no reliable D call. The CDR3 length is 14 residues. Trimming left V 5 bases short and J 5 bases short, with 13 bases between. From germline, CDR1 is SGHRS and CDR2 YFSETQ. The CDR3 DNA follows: TGCGCCAGCAGGTTGAGACCGGAGACCGGGGAGCTGTTTTTT. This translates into CASRLRPETGELFF.

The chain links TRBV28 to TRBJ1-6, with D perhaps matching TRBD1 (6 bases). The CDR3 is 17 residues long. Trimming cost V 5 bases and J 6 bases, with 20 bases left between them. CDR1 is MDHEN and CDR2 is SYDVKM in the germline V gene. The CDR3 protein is CASSTSLQGGLNSPLHF. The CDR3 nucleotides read TGTGCCAGCAGTACGAGCCTACAGGGAGGCCTTAATTCACCCCTCCACTTT.

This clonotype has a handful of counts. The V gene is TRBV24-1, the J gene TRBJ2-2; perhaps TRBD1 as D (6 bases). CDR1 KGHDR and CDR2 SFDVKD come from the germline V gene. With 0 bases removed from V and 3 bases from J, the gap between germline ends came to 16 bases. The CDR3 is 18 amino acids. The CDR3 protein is CATSDLQPDSWHTGELFF. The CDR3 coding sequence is TGTGCCACCAGTGATTTGCAGCCGGACAGCTGGCACACCGGGGAGCTGTTTTTT.

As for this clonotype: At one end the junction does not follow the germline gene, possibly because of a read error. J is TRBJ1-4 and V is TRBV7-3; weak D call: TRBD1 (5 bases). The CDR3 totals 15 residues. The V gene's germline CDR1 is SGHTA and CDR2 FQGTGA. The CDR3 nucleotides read TGTGCCAGCAGCTTAAGTGGGGCAACTAATGAAAACCTGTTTTTT. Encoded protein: CASSLSGATNENLFF.

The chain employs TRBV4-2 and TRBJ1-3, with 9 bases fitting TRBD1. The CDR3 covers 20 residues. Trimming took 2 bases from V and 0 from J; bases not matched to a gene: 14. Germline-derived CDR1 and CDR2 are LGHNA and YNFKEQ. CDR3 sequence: CASSQPTGTGLLNSGNTIYF. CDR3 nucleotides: TGTGCCAGCAGCCAACCGACAGGGACAGGGCTACTAAACTCTGGAAACACCATATATTTT.

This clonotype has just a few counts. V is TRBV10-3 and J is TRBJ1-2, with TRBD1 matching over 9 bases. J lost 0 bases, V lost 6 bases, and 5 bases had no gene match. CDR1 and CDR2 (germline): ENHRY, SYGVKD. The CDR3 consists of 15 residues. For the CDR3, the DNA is TGTGCCATCAGGGGGGACAGGGCCTCTAACTATGGCTACACCTTC. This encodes CAIRGDRASNYGYTF.

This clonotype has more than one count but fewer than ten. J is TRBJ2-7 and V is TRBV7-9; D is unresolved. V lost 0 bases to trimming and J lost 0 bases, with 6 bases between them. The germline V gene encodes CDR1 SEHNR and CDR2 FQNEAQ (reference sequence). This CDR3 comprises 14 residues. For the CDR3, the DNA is TGTGCCAGCAGCTTAGCGAGTAGCTCCTACGAGCAGTACTTC. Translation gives CASSLASSSYEQYF.

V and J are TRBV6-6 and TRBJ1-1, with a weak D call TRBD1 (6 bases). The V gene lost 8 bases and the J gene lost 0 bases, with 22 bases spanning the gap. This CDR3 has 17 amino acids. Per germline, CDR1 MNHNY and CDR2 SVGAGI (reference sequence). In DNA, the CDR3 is TGTGCCAGCGTCAGGGGAAAGCTAATTGACATGAACACTGAAGCTTTCTTT. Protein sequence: CASVRGKLIDMNTEAFF.

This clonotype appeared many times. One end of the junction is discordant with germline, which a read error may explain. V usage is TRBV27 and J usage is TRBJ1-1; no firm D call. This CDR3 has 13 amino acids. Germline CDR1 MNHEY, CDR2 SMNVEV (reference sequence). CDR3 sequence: CASSLSGSTEAFF. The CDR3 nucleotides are TGTGCCAGCAGCTTATCGGGGAGCACTGAAGCTTTCTTT.

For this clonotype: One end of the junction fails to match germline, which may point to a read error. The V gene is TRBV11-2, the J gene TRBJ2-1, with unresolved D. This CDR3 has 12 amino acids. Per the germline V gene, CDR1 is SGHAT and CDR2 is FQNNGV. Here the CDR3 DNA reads TGTGCCAGCAGCATATTAGTTCCTGATCAGCTCTTC. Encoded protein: CASSILVPDQLF.

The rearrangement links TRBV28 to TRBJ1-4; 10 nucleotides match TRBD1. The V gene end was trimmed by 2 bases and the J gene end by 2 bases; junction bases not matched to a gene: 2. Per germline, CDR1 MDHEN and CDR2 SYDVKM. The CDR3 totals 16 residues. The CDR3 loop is CASSLDRGLTNEKLFF. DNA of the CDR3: TGTGCCAGCAGTTTAGACAGGGGGCTGACTAATGAAAAACTGTTTTTT.

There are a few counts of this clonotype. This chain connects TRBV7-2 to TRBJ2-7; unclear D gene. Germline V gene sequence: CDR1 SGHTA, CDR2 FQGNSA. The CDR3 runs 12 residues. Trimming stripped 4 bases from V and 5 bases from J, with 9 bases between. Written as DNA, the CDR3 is TGTGCCAGCAGCTCTCTGGCGGACGAGCAGTACTTC. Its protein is CASSSLADEQYF.

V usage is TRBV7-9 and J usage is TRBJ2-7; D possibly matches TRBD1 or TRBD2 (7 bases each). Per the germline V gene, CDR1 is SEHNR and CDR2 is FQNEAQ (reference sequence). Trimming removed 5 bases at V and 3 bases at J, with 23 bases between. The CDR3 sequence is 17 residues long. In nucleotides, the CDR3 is TGTGCCAGCAGCCCCCCCACCAGGGGGGGTAGGAGCTACGAGCAGTACTTC. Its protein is CASSPPTRGGRSYEQYF.

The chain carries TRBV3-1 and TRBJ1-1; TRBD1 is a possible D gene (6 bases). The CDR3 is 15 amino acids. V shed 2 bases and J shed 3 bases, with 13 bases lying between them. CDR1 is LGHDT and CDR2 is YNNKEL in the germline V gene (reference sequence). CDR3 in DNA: TGTGCCAGCAGCCAACAGGGGCGGTGGGACACTGAAGCTTTCTTT. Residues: CASSQQGRWDTEAFF.

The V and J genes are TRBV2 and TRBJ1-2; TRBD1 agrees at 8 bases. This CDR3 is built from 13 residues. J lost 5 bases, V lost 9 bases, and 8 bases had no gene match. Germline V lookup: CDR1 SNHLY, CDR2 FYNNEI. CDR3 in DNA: TGTGCCAGGAATCTGGACAGGGCGTATGGCTACACCTTC. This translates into CARNLDRAYGYTF.

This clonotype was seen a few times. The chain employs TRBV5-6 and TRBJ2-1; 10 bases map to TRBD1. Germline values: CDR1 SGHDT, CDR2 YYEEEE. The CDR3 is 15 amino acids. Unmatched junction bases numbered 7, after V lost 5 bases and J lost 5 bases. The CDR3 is CASRPPGQGNNEQFF. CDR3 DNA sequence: TGTGCCAGCAGACCCCCGGGACAGGGGAACAATGAGCAGTTCTTC.

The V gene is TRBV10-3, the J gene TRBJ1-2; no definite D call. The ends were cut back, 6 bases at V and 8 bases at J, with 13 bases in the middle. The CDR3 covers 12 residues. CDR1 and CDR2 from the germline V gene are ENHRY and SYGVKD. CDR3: CAIRTDETGYTF. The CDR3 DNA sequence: TGTGCCATCAGAACCGATGAAACGGGCTACACCTTC.

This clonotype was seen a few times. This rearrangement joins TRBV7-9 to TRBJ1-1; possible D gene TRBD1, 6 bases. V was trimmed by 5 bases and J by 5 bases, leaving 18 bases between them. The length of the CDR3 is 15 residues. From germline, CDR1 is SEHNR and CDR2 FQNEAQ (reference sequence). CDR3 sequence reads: CASSGRAKGGTEAFF. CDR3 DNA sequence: TGTGCCAGCAGCGGTAGAGCTAAGGGGGGGACTGAAGCTTTCTTT.

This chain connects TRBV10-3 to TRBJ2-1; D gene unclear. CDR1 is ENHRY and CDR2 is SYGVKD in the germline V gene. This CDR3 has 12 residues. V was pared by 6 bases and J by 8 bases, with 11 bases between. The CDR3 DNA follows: TGTGCCATCAGCCCCTCAATGGATGAGCAGTTCTTC. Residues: CAISPSMDEQFF.

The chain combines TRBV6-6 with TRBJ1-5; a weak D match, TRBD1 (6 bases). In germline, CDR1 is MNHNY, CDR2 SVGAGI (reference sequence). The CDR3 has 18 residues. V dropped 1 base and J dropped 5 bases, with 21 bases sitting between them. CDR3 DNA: TGTGCCAGCAGTTACTTGAGAGGTTCAGGGGAAGGGGATCAGCCCCAGCATTTT. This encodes CASSYLRGSGEGDQPQHF.

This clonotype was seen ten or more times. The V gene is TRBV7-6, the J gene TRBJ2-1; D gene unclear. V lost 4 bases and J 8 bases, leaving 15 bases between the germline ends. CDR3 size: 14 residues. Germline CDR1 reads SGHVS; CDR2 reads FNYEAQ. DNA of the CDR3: TGTGCCAGCAGCTCGACCCCAATAAGCGATGAGCAGTTCTTC. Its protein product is CASSSTPISDEQFF.

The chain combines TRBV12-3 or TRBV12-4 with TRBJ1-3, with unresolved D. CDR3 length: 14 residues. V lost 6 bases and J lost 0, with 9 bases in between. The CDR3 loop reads CASRGYPSGNTIYF. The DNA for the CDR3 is TGTGCCAGCAGGGGATACCCCTCTGGAAACACCATATATTTT.

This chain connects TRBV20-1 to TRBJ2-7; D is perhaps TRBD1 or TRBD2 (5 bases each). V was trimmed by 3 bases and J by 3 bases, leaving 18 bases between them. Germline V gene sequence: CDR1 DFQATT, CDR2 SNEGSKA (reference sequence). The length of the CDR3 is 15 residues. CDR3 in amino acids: CSASPTEPGGYEQYV. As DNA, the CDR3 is TGCAGTGCTAGTCCGACAGAACCTGGAGGCTACGAGCAGTACGTC.